The rows below give T cell receptor beta chains drawn from one sample of a study of CD8 T cells in ankylosing spondylitis. TCRdb re-derived calls from the 5' RACE reads in MiXCR, one entry per CDR3 protein. The table shows roughly 440,000 distinct CDR3 sequences, with roughly 18% occurring only once. Material: blood, either unsorted or a sorted T cell fraction (not recorded which). The receptors shown here come from a male donor with ankylosing spondylitis. The CDR3 runs from the conserved cysteine through the conserved F or W. Fields, in order: V gene, D gene, J gene, clone size, CDR3 protein, CDR3 DNA. D genes are given only for firm matches. Clone size is stated in some rows and not others, as once, few, many or a class when expanded.

>TRBV18|TRBD2|TRBJ2-3|few
CASSPVLAGTNGTQYF
TGTGCCAGCTCACCAGTCCTAGCGGGTACGAACGGCACGCAGTATTTT
>TRBV27|TRBD1|TRBJ2-7|many
CASSYGSGTGNDEQYF
TGTGCCAGCAGTTATGGTTCCGGGACAGGGAACGACGAGCAGTACTTC
>TRBV12-3/TRBV12-4|-|TRBJ2-2|few
CASSLDRGAGARRLLNTGELFF
TGTGCCAGCAGTTTAGATAGGGGGGCCGGTGCCCGACGGTTGTTGAACACCGGGGAGCTGTTTTTT
>TRBV11-3|TRBD1|TRBJ1-1|few
CASSSQFTGTGTLRAFF
TGTGCCAGCAGCTCACAATTTACCGGGACAGGGACCCTCAGGGCTTTCTTT
>TRBV15|-|TRBJ1-2|many
CATSRDLRYGYTF
TGTGCCACCAGCAGAGATCTCCGCTATGGCTACACCTTC
>TRBV7-2|TRBD1|TRBJ2-5|few
CASSLRGRREETQYF
TGTGCCAGCAGCTTAAGGGGGCGGCGAGAAGAGACCCAGTACTTC
>TRBV6-5|-|TRBJ1-5|-
CASSYDRFQPQHF
TGTGCCAGCAGCTATGACAGGTTCCAACCCCAGCATTTT
>TRBV20-1|-|TRBJ1-2|-
CSAYQGNYGYTF
TGCAGTGCTTATCAGGGGAACTATGGCTACACCTTC
>TRBV6-1|TRBD2|TRBJ2-7|-
CASGTRTSHSFEQYF
TGTGCCAGCGGTACCAGGACTAGCCATTCTTTTGAGCAGTACTTC
>TRBV28|TRBD2|TRBJ2-2|-
CASSRAGVEGGELFF
TGTGCCAGCAGCCGAGCGGGAGTAGAGGGCGGGGAGCTGTTTTTT
>TRBV20-1|TRBD2|TRBJ2-7|-
CSAPSTSGYEQYF
TGCAGTGCTCCGTCGACTAGCGGATACGAGCAGTACTTC
>TRBV18|-|TRBJ2-3|-
CASSNRDPMVDTQYF
TGTGCCAGCTCAAACCGGGACCCGATGGTAGATACGCAGTATTTT
>TRBV18|-|TRBJ2-1|-
CASSPPPPAEQFF
TGTGCCAGCTCACCCCCTCCTCCTGCTGAGCAGTTCTTC
>TRBV5-6|TRBD1|TRBJ2-1|-
CASMIPWDSSYNEQFF
TGTGCCAGCATGATACCTTGGGACAGCTCCTACAATGAGCAGTTCTTC
>TRBV5-6|-|TRBJ1-6|-
CASRFSSYNSPLHF
TGTGCCAGCAGATTTAGCTCCTATAATTCACCCCTCCACTTT
>TRBV20-1|TRBD2|TRBJ2-1|-
CSASSQGGRRTYNEQFF
TGCAGTGCTAGCTCCCAGGGAGGGAGAAGAACCTACAATGAGCAGTTCTTC
>TRBV5-6|TRBD1|TRBJ2-6|few
CASSHRQGANSGANVLTF
TGTGCCAGCAGCCATAGACAGGGGGCAAACTCTGGGGCCAACGTCCTGACTTTC
>TRBV7-2|-|TRBJ2-7|-
CASSFDRHRYEQYF
TGTGCCAGCAGCTTTGATCGACATCGGTACGAGCAGTACTTC
>TRBV3-1|TRBD1|TRBJ1-6|few
CASSQEDRGNSPLHF
TGTGCCAGCAGCCAAGAGGACAGGGGGAATTCACCCCTCCACTTT
>TRBV29-1|-|TRBJ2-1|many
CSVESRSSYNEQFF
TGCAGCGTTGAAAGTCGGAGCTCCTACAATGAGCAGTTCTTC
>TRBV7-6|-|TRBJ2-3|-
CASSLGERNTDTQYF
TGTGCCAGCAGCTTAGGGGAGCGGAACACAGATACGCAGTATTTT
>TRBV5-5|-|TRBJ1-1|-
CASSQGIAMNTEAFF
TGTGCCAGCAGCCAGGGTATAGCGATGAACACTGAAGCTTTCTTT
>TRBV7-2|-|TRBJ2-7|-
CASSHQDAPGYEQYF
TGTGCCAGCAGCCACCAGGACGCCCCCGGATACGAGCAGTACTTC
>TRBV5-1|-|TRBJ2-1|many
CASNRGSYNEQFF
TGCGCCAGCAACCGGGGTTCCTACAATGAGCAGTTCTTC
>TRBV29-1|-|TRBJ2-1|few
CSVPPGRDYYNEQFF
TGCAGCGTTCCCCCGGGGCGGGATTACTACAATGAGCAGTTCTTC
>TRBV20-1|TRBD1|TRBJ1-5|once
CSARDRQGENQPQHF
TGCAGTGCTAGAGATCGACAGGGGGAGAATCAGCCCCAGCATTTT
>TRBV6-6|-|TRBJ1-2|few
CASSYKEGYGYTF
TGTGCCAGCAGTTACAAGGAGGGCTATGGCTACACCTTC
>TRBV3-1|-|TRBJ2-1|-
CASSQKGTEQFF
TGTGCCAGCAGCCAAAAAGGAACTGAGCAGTTCTTC
>TRBV28|TRBD2|TRBJ2-1|-
CATRLAGENEQFF
TGTGCCACCCGACTAGCGGGAGAAAATGAGCAGTTCTTC
>TRBV19|-|TRBJ2-7|-
CASALDHSAEQYF
TGTGCCAGTGCGTTGGACCACTCCGCCGAGCAGTACTTC
>TRBV7-2|TRBD1|TRBJ1-2|-
CASSLVATGGASYGYTF
TGTGCCAGCAGCTTAGTGGCGACAGGGGGCGCCTCATATGGCTACACCTTC
>TRBV24-1|TRBD2|TRBJ2-3|few
CATSDNSGSTQYF
TGTGCCACCAGTGATAATAGCGGGAGCACGCAGTATTTT
>TRBV18|TRBD1|TRBJ1-1|few
CASSPSGTGAGNTEAFF
TGTGCCAGCTCACCCTCAGGGACAGGGGCTGGGAACACTGAAGCTTTCTTT
>TRBV4-2|TRBD1|TRBJ2-1|many
CASSQSMGQGNEQFF
TGTGCCAGCAGCCAATCCATGGGACAGGGAAATGAGCAGTTCTTC
>TRBV12-3/TRBV12-4|-|TRBJ1-4|-
CASSRAQGSRLFF
TGTGCCAGCAGCCGCGCACAGGGAAGCCGCCTGTTTTTT
>TRBV7-9|TRBD1|TRBJ1-6|-
CASSLTTGTGVGSPLHF
TGTGCCAGCAGCTTAACCACCGGGACAGGGGTAGGTTCACCCCTCCACTTT
>TRBV12-3/TRBV12-4|-|TRBJ1-1|-
CASSPGGGGTEAFF
TGTGCCAGCAGTCCAGGAGGGGGTGGGACTGAAGCTTTCTTT
>TRBV4-3|TRBD2|TRBJ2-1|few
CASSQDLTSGVNEQFF
TGCGCCAGCAGCCAAGACCTGACTAGCGGAGTTAATGAGCAGTTCTTC
>TRBV20-1|TRBD1|TRBJ2-7|-
CSAQDRVLSYEQYF
TGCAGTGCCCAAGACAGGGTGCTCTCCTACGAGCAGTACTTC
>TRBV12-3/TRBV12-4|-|TRBJ1-1|many
CASSFLTAGTEAFF
TGTGCCAGCAGTTTCCTGACAGCGGGCACTGAAGCTTTCTTT
>TRBV4-1|-|TRBJ1-1|-
CASSQDQQGALREAFF
TGCGCCAGCAGCCAGGATCAACAGGGCGCCCTCCGGGAAGCTTTCTTT
>TRBV7-6|TRBD2|TRBJ2-7|-
CASSSLAGGGQGAGEQYF
TGTGCCAGCAGCTCGTTAGCGGGGGGGGGACAGGGCGCAGGCGAGCAGTACTTC
>TRBV15|TRBD2|TRBJ2-1|few
CATSRDLAGSREQFF
TGTGCCACCAGCAGAGATCTAGCGGGATCGAGAGAGCAGTTCTTC
>TRBV15|-|TRBJ2-7|-
CATSRDLRGSYEQYF
TGTGCCACCAGCAGAGATCTACGGGGCTCCTACGAGCAGTACTTC
>TRBV6-1|TRBD1|TRBJ1-1|few
CASSDRQGADTEAFF
TGTGCCAGCAGTGATCGACAGGGGGCGGACACTGAAGCTTTCTTT
>TRBV20-1|TRBD2|TRBJ2-3|-
CSAGSRGVTDTQYF
TGCAGTGCGGGCTCGCGGGGGGTCACAGATACGCAGTATTTT
>TRBV18|TRBD1|TRBJ1-4|few
CASSPPDRGHEKLFF
TGTGCCAGCTCACCACCGGACAGGGGACACGAAAAACTGTTTTTT
>TRBV6-5|TRBD2|TRBJ2-1|few
CASSYGRGGAYNEQFF
TGTGCCAGCAGCTACGGTCGGGGGGGTGCCTACAATGAGCAGTTCTTC